The present entry profiles one TCR beta chain with its context. What it binds is not known. The sample belongs to a study of identical twins. Via MiXCR, TCRdb re-called the 5' RACE reads, giving one row per CDR3 protein. Here the sample spans roughly 770,000 distinct CDR3 sequences, about 18% being singletons. Notes on the study in general: In drawing conclusions, the study used cross-sectional statistical analysis and did not follow the same donors. Partial confounding of zero-insertion analyses by invariant MAIT and iNKT cells was possible. Abundant beta clonotypes from cord blood bore fewer insertions; memory repertoires lacked this pattern.

These data were also reused for a study on T cells expressing NK-cell markers. Per that paper: Among the eight sequenced donors, seven tested HCMV-seropositive and one tested seronegative.

The clonotype originates from a woman in her late teens or twenties in good health. Source material: PBMCs.

The CDR3 protein is CASSQVSRGVNEQFF. The CDR3 bases are TGTGCCAGCAGCCAAGTATCGCGGGGCGTCAATGAGCAGTTCTTC. This chain links TRBV3-1 with TRBJ2-1, with a weak D call TRBD2 (6 bases). CDR3 size: 15 residues. CDR1 is LGHDT, CDR2 YNNKEL, per germline (reference sequence). Trimming shortened V by 1 base and J by 6 bases, and 13 bases separated the two germline ends.